The 17 T cell receptor beta chains below all came from one sample that was sequenced in a study of OX40 agonist ivuxolimab in advanced cancers. Repertoires were generated with immunoSEQ multiplex PCR, while TCRdb's copy carries only in-frame clones and drops some. The sample comprises around 63,000 clones, around 90% of which are singletons, and just under 25% rests with the top ten. This material consisted of CD4+ or CD8+ T cells sorted from blood, taken in a trial of the OX40 agonist ivuxolimab. Receptor source: an adult with an advanced solid tumor such as melanoma, head and neck, liver or kidney cancer.

The rearrangement joins TRBV29-1 to TRBJ2-3; no firm D call. Looked up from germline, CDR1 is SQVTM and CDR2 is ANQGSEA. The CDR3 covers 12 residues. V was trimmed by 5 bases and J by 6 bases, leaving 12 bases between them. The CDR3 region is CSVPLFGDTQYF. Written as DNA, the CDR3 is TGCAGCGTTCCTCTCTTTGGGGATACGCAGTATTTT.

The rearrangement links TRBV7-9 to TRBJ2-4; 7 nucleotides match TRBD2. Trimming at V came to 4 bases and at J to 0 bases, leaving 6 bases not matched to a gene. This CDR3 is 16 amino acids long. CDR1 SEHNR and CDR2 FQNEAQ come from the germline V gene (reference sequence). The DNA for the CDR3 is TGTGCCAGCAGCTCCACTAGCGCCCTAGCCAAAAACATTCAGTACTTC. It translates to CASSSTSALAKNIQYF. Looking up the rest from reference TRBV7-9 and TRBJ2-4 gives the full variable domain: DTGVSQNPRHKITKRGQNVTFRCDPISEHNRLYWYRQTLGQGPEFLTYFQNEAQLEKSRLLSDRFSAERPKGSFSTLEIQRTEQGDSAMYLCASSSTSALAKNIQYFGAGTRLSVL.

The chain recombines TRBV29-1 with TRBJ2-3, with TRBD1 identical over 7 bases. From germline, CDR1 is SQVTM and CDR2 ANQGSEA. The CDR3 has 12 residues. Trimming took 4 bases from V and 3 from J; bases not matched to a gene: 1. The DNA for the CDR3 is TGCAGCGTTGCGACAGGGACAGATACGCAGTATTTT. Protein sequence: CSVATGTDTQYF.

The chain couples TRBV4-1 to TRBJ2-5; TRBD1 or TRBD2 may be the D gene (5 bases each). Trimming cost V 8 bases and J 5 bases, with 21 bases left between them. This CDR3 has 15 residues. CDR1 is MGHRA, CDR2 YSYEKL, per germline. The CDR3 here is CASSHKRGTQETQYF. The CDR3 coding sequence is TGCGCCAGCTCCCATAAGAGGGGAACTCAGGAGACCCAGTACTTC.

This sequence joins TRBV28 and TRBJ2-7; TRBD2 is a possible D gene (5 bases). Trimming cost V 5 bases and J 3 bases, with 14 bases left between them. There are 14 residues in the CDR3. Germline loops: CDR1 MDHEN, CDR2 SYDVKM. CDR3 in DNA: TGTGCCAGCAGTGAAACTAGAAGTAGCTACGAGCAGTACTTC. This codes for CASSETRSSYEQYF.

This chain uses TRBV7-9 with TRBJ2-1, with a possible D match to TRBD2 (6 bases). Germline loops: CDR1 SEHNR, CDR2 FQNEAQ (reference sequence). V shed 1 base and J shed 10 bases, with 20 bases lying between them. The CDR3 has 16 residues. CDR3 sequence (DNA): TGTGCCAGCAGCTTAGTTCGGGGGATAATGGCTTACGAGCAGTTCTTC. Translated, it gives CASSLVRGIMAYEQFF.

The chain couples TRBV27 to TRBJ2-1, with D uncertain. The V and J ends lost 6 bases and 0 bases respectively, with 12 bases between them. The CDR3 runs 15 residues. Germline V gene data show CDR1 as MNHEY and CDR2 as SMNVEV (reference sequence). The CDR3 bases are TGTGCCAGCAGCCTCACTGCCAGCTCCTACAATGAGCAGTTCTTC. This gives the protein CASSLTASSYNEQFF.

By share of the sample, this clone is large (0.1 to 1%). This chain links TRBV28 with TRBJ1-2; D is undetermined. The CDR3 loop spans 13 amino acids. Germline V gives CDR1 MDHEN, CDR2 SYDVKM. Trimming shortened V by 1 base and J by 2 bases, and 5 bases separated the two germline ends. CDR3 residues: CASSLSRNYGYTF. The CDR3 nucleotides read TGTGCCAGCAGTTTATCGCGGAACTATGGCTACACCTTC.

V gene TRBV5-4 combines with J gene TRBJ2-5, with 11 bases matching TRBD1. J gave up 5 bases and V 1 base, and 7 bases lay outside the gene matches. The CDR3 covers 16 residues. Germline values: CDR1 SGHNT, CDR2 YYREEE (reference sequence). CDR3 in amino acids: CASSLTGQGARETQYF. CDR3 bases: TGTGCCAGCAGCTTGACCGGACAGGGGGCAAGGGAGACCCAGTACTTC.

The rearrangement links TRBV27 to TRBJ2-5; 8 bases are a match to TRBD1. The V gene's germline CDR1 is MNHEY and CDR2 SMNVEV (reference sequence). The CDR3 runs to 15 residues. The trim removed 4 bases at V and 4 bases at J, leaving 8 bases unmatched. Here the CDR3 DNA reads TGTGCCAGCAGTTATCAGGGGGCTTTATTAGAGACCCAGTACTTC. Translation: CASSYQGALLETQYF.

The chain couples TRBV7-3 to TRBJ2-1; D not certain. Germline V CDR1 and CDR2: SGHTA, FQGTGA. There are 13 residues in the CDR3. V was clipped by 3 bases and J by 5 bases, with 8 bases between them. The CDR3: CASSFRDNNEQFF. The CDR3 DNA reads as TGTGCCAGCAGCTTCAGAGATAACAATGAGCAGTTCTTC.

V usage is TRBV19 and J usage is TRBJ2-2; 12 nucleotides align to TRBD1. Trimming took 3 bases from V and 4 from J; bases not matched to a gene: 3. The CDR3 totals 16 residues. Germline-derived CDR1 and CDR2 are LNHDA and SQIVND (reference sequence). The CDR3 DNA follows: TGTGCCAGTAGTATTGGGACAGGGGGCAGCACCGGGGAGCTGTTTTTT. It encodes CASSIGTGGSTGELFF.

This clone was observed a single time. The chain recombines TRBV10-3 with TRBJ1-1; D possibly corresponds to TRBD1 (6 bases). This CDR3 spans 14 amino acids. Germline V CDR1 and CDR2: ENHRY, SYGVKD. The V end lost 3 bases, the J end lost 4 bases, and 12 bases lay between the germline ends. Here the CDR3 DNA reads TGTGCCATCAGTGAACGCACAGGGTTCACTGAAGCTTTCTTT. This gives the protein CAISERTGFTEAFF.

V and J are TRBV19 and TRBJ2-7, with 8 bases lining up with TRBD1. The CDR3 extends over 13 amino acids. The germline gives CDR1 LNHDA, CDR2 SQIVND (reference sequence). J gave up 2 bases and V 3 bases, and 0 bases lay outside the gene matches. The CDR3 reads CASSMGQAYEQYF. DNA for the CDR3: TGTGCCAGTAGTATGGGACAGGCCTACGAGCAGTACTTC.

The rearrangement uses TRBV11-2 and TRBJ2-2, with 9 bases aligning to TRBD2. V shed 2 bases, J shed 7 bases, and the junction held 2 bases outside the gene matches. Germline CDR1 is SGHAT and CDR2 is FQNNGV. The length of the CDR3 is 14 residues. CDR3 region: CASSLWREGGELFF. CDR3 in DNA: TGTGCCAGCAGCTTATGGCGGGAGGGCGGGGAGCTGTTTTTT.

The J gene is TRBJ1-4, the V gene TRBV9, with a weak D call TRBD1 (5 bases). Germline CDR1 reads SGDLS; CDR2 reads YYNGEE. The ends were cut back, 4 bases at V and 2 bases at J, with 15 bases in the middle. CDR3 size: 16 residues. CDR3: CASSPPGGGTNEKLFF. The CDR3 bases are TGTGCCAGCAGCCCTCCTGGGGGGGGGACTAATGAAAAACTGTTTTTT.

This chain uses TRBV7-9 with TRBJ1-1; D gene ambiguous. Germline CDR1 reads SEHNR; CDR2 reads FQNEAQ (reference sequence). The CDR3 extends over 14 amino acids. Trimming removed 4 bases from V and 1 base from J, with 10 bases in between. The CDR3 coding sequence is TGTGCCAGCAGCTCGCGAATTTGGAACACTGAAGCTTTCTTT. Translated: CASSSRIWNTEAFF.